The 4 T cell receptor beta chains reported below all come from one sample, sequenced in a study of shared clonotypes between healthy human individuals. Libraries were prepared by immunoSEQ multiplex PCR; TCRdb keeps only in-frame clonotypes and omits some of them. The data show a few million clones, more than 90% seen once. Sequencing used naive CD4+ T cells sorted from blood. Indicated subset: CD45RA+ positively selected. The source of these receptors is a man aged 18 to 29 in good health.

V gene TRBV4-3 combines with J gene TRBJ2-7, with 11 nucleotides matching TRBD2. V gave up 1 base and J gave up 3 bases; unmatched junction bases: 8. The length of the CDR3 is 17 residues. CDR1 and CDR2 (germline): LGHNA, YSLEER. CDR3 amino acids: CASSQGAGTSGYYEQYF. In DNA form, the CDR3 reads TGCGCCAGCAGCCAAGGTGCCGGGACTAGCGGTTACTACGAGCAGTACTTC.

As for this clone: The junction departs from germline at one end; a sequencing error may be responsible. The V and J genes are TRBV27 and TRBJ1-6; 7 positions match TRBD1. Germline loops: CDR1 MNHEY, CDR2 SMNVEV (reference sequence). The CDR3 covers 16 residues. CDR3 DNA sequence: TGTGCCAGCAGTCTATCGGACAGGTTTTCGAATTCACCCCTCCACTTT. Its translation is CASSLSDRFSNSPLHF.

The V gene is TRBV5-1, the J gene TRBJ2-7, with 7 nucleotides matching TRBD1. With V trimmed by 4 bases and J by 0 bases, 7 bases remained unmatched. The CDR3 contains 15 residues. Germline CDR1 reads SGHRS; CDR2 reads YFSETQ. The CDR3 loop is CASSPPDRSSYEQYF. For the CDR3, the DNA is TGCGCCAGCAGCCCCCCGGACAGGAGCTCCTACGAGCAGTACTTC.

V and J are TRBV6-1 and TRBJ2-7; TRBD1 agrees at 8 bases. The CDR3 sequence is 14 residues long. J was trimmed by 0 bases and V by 4 bases; bases with no gene match: 2. Germline values: CDR1 MNHNS, CDR2 SASEGT. The CDR3 loop is CASSATGGSYEQYF. Here the CDR3 DNA reads TGTGCCAGCAGTGCTACAGGGGGCTCCTACGAGCAGTACTTC.